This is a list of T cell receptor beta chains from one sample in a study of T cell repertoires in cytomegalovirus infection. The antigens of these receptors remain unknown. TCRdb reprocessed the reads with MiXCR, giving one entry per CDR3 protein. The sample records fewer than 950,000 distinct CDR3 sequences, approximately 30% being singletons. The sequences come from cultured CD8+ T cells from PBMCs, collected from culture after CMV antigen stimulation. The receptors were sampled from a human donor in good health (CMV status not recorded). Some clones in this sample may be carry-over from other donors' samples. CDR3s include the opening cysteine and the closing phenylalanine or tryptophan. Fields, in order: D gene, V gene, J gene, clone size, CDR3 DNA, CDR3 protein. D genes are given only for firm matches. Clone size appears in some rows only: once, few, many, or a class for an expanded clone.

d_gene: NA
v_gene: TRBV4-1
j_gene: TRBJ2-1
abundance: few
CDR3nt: TGCGCCAGCAGCCAAGGTTCGACAGAGCAGTTCTTC
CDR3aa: CASSQGSTEQFF

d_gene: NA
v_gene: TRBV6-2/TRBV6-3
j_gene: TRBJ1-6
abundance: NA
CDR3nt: TGTGCCAGCAGTTACAACAGAGCTTCACCCCTCCACTTT
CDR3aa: CASSYNRASPLHF

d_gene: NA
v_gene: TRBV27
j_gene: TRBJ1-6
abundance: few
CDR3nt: TGTGCCAGCGGGTATTCACCCCTCCACTTT
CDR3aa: CASGYSPLHF

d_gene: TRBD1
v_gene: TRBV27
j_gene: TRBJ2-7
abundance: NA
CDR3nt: TGTGCCAGCAGTTTAATGGGACAGGGGTACGAGCAGTACTTC
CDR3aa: CASSLMGQGYEQYF

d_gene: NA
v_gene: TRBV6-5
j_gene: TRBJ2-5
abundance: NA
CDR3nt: TGTGCCAGCAGTGACAGCTGGGAAGAGACCCAGTACTTC
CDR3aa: CASSDSWEETQYF

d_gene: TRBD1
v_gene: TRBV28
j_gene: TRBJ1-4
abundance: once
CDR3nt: TGTGCCAGCAGGCGGTGGTCCGCCGGACAGGGGGGCGAAAAACTGTTTTTT
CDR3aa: CASRRWSAGQGGEKLFF

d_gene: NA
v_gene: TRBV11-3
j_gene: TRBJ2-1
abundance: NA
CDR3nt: TGTGCCAGCAGCTCGAGGGACGGAAAAAGCCCCGATGAGCAGTTCTTC
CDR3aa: CASSSRDGKSPDEQFF

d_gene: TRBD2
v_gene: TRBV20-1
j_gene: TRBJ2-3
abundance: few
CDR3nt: TGCAGTGCTAGACGGGCGGGGGGGCCGGATACGCAGTATTTT
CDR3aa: CSARRAGGPDTQYF

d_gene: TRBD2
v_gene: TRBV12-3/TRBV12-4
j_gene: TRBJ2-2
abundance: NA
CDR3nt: TGTGCCAGCAGTTTAAGGCTAGCGGCGAACACCGGGGAGCTGTTTTTT
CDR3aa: CASSLRLAANTGELFF

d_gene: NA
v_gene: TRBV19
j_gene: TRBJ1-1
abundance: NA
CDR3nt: TGTGCCAGTAGTATAGGCCCAGCAGGCTGGGCTTTCTTT
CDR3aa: CASSIGPAGWAFF

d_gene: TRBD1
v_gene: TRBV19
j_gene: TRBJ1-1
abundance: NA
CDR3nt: TGTGCCAGTAGTATCGTAGGGCCAGGGGGGGACACTGAAGCTTTCTTT
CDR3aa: CASSIVGPGGDTEAFF

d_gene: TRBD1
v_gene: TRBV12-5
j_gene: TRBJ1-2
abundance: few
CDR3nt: TGTGCTAGTGGTTTGGGGACAGGGGAACCCCACAACTATGGCTACACCTTC
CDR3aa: CASGLGTGEPHNYGYTF

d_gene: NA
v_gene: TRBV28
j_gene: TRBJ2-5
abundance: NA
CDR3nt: TGTGCCAGCAGCTTTATCACCGGGACCCTGGCACGTCAAGAGACCCAGTACTTC
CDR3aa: CASSFITGTLARQETQYF

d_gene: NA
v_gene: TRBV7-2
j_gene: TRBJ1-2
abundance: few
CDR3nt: TGTGCCAGCAGCTTCCAGCAGAGCGTAGATGGCTACACCTTC
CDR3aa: CASSFQQSVDGYTF

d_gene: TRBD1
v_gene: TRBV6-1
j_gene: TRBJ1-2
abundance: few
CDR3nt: TGTGCCAGCAGACCGGGACAGCCGTCTCAGGGCTACACCTTC
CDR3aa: CASRPGQPSQGYTF

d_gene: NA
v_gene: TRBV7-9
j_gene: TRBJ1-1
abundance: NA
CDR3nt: TGTGCCAGCAGCTACTGGAAGGGCATAAACACTGAAGCTTTCTTT
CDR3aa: CASSYWKGINTEAFF